Each of the 12 T cell receptor beta chains below was sequenced from the same sample in a study of T cells in Graves' hyperthyroidism and ophthalmopathy. Amplification targeted TCR beta CDR3 regions from RNA transcripts. The TCR CDR3 first-round RT-PCR relied on the HTBI primer set. TCRdb re-called the multiplex PCR reads with MiXCR, one entry per CDR3 protein. The data contain 300,000 to 400,000 distinct CDR3 sequences, roughly a fifth of them singletons. The sample taken for sequencing was blood. The receptors here all came from a woman in her forties or fifties with Graves' hyperthyroidism.

Regarding this clonotype: It may be a read error: a sequence one base away is much more abundant. The rearrangement uses TRBV18 and TRBJ2-1; 9 positions agree with TRBD2. The CDR3 is made up of 16 amino acids. The V and J ends lost 0 bases and 3 bases, in that order; junction bases with no gene match: 3. Germline CDR1 and CDR2: KGHSH and LQKENI. This CDR3 reads CASSPPASGDYNEQFF. CDR3 nucleotides: TGTGCCAGCTCACCACCCGCTAGCGGGGACTACAATGAGCAGTTCTTC.

The table lists this clonotype with many counts. V gene TRBV28 combines with J gene TRBJ2-4; 9 nucleotides align to TRBD2. This CDR3 contains 16 residues. Germline CDR1 and CDR2: MDHEN and SYDVKM. V lost 6 bases and J lost 2; bases outside the gene matches: 8. The CDR3 here is CASSEAGGFTKNIQYF. DNA of the CDR3: TGTGCCAGCAGCGAGGCGGGGGGGTTTACCAAAAACATTCAGTACTTC.

This clonotype has more than one count but fewer than ten. The J gene is TRBJ2-7, the V gene TRBV5-1, with D maybe TRBD2 (6 bases). Germline lookup yields CDR1 SGHRS and CDR2 YFSETQ. With 2 bases removed from V and 7 bases from J, the gap between germline ends came to 19 bases. The CDR3 has 15 amino acids. The CDR3 loop is CASSLTGTHLWEQYF. The CDR3 DNA is TGCGCCAGCAGCTTAACCGGGACTCACCTATGGGAGCAGTACTTC.

This clonotype was detected many times. The chain couples TRBV5-1 to TRBJ1-4; no clear D. The V gene's germline CDR1 is SGHRS and CDR2 YFSETQ. This CDR3 contains 15 residues. The ends were cut back, 3 bases at V and 0 bases at J, with 9 bases in the middle. CDR3 sequence: CASSSTAATNEKLFF. The DNA for the CDR3 is TGCGCCAGCAGCTCCACAGCTGCAACTAATGAAAAACTGTTTTTT.

This clonotype was recorded a few times. The chain employs TRBV27 and TRBJ1-2; TRBD1 matches 7 bases. CDR3 size: 14 residues. The trim removed 2 bases at V and 7 bases at J, leaving 7 bases unmatched. CDR1 is MNHEY, CDR2 SMNVEV, per germline (reference sequence). The CDR3 coding sequence is TGTGCCAGCAGTTTAAAGGGGGCGGCAATTGGCTACACCTTC. Translated: CASSLKGAAIGYTF.

This clonotype was counted ten times or more. The chain uses TRBV5-5 and TRBJ2-2, with TRBD1 as a possible D gene (6 bases). The CDR3 covers 15 residues. Germline V gene sequence: CDR1 SGHKS, CDR2 YYEKEE (reference sequence). V lost 3 bases and J 2 bases, leaving 11 bases between the germline ends. CDR3 sequence (DNA): TGTGCCAGCAGCTGGCCGGGACAAAACACCGGGGAGCTGTTTTTT. Translation gives CASSWPGQNTGELFF.

This clonotype was detected many times. The chain is built from TRBV6-1 and TRBJ1-5; D perhaps matches TRBD1 (6 bases). The germline CDR1 and CDR2 sequences are MNHNS and SASEGT. V was pared by 9 bases and J by 6 bases, with 15 bases between. The CDR3 runs to 13 residues. CDR3 coding DNA: TGTGCCAGTGAAGGACAGAGGGCTCAGCCCCAGCATTTT. Its translation: CASEGQRAQPQHF.

This clonotype was seen repeatedly, ten times or more. The CDR3 DNA follows: TGCAGTGCTATTCTAAGCGGCTACACCTTC. As protein: CSAILSGYTF. The chain combines TRBV20-1 with TRBJ1-2; no reliable D call. The CDR3 runs to 10 residues. With 4 bases removed from V and 8 bases from J, the gap between germline ends came to 8 bases. Germline lookup yields CDR1 DFQATT and CDR2 SNEGSKA (reference sequence).

With regard to this clonotype: The junction departs from germline at one end; a sequencing error may be responsible. V and J are TRBV4-1 and TRBJ2-3; 11 bases line up with TRBD2. The CDR3 covers 16 residues. CDR1 and CDR2 (germline): MGHRA, YSYEKL. The CDR3 sequence: CASSHTSGGVKDMQYF. As DNA, the CDR3 is TGCGCCAGCAGCCATACTAGCGGGGGTGTTAAAGATATGCAGTATTTT.

This clonotype was counted only a few times. The V gene is TRBV28, the J gene TRBJ2-6, with 7 bases identical to TRBD1. The trim removed 4 bases at V and 4 bases at J, leaving 7 bases unmatched. The germline CDR1 and CDR2 sequences are MDHEN and SYDVKM. CDR3 length: 16 residues. CDR3 sequence reads: CASSSQGVAGANVLTF. The CDR3 coding sequence is TGTGCCAGCAGTTCGCAGGGGGTGGCAGGGGCCAACGTCCTGACTTTC.

This clonotype was seen at least ten times. J is TRBJ2-4 and V is TRBV29-1; D is undetermined. V was shortened by 4 bases and J by 5 bases, with 18 bases between the two germline ends. CDR1 and CDR2 from the germline V gene are SQVTM and ANQGSEA. CDR3 length equals 15 residues. The CDR3 region has the DNA TGCAGCGTTGGAGATCCGGCCGGTCCGGAAAACATTCAGTACTTC. Its protein product is CSVGDPAGPENIQYF.

The rearrangement links TRBV6-2 or TRBV6-3 to TRBJ2-1; a possible D gene is TRBD2 (6 bases). Trimming took 4 bases from V and 0 from J, leaving 7 bases between them. Germline CDR1 and CDR2: MNHEY and SVGEGT. This CDR3 comprises 14 residues. Here the CDR3 reads CASSSRGSYNEQFF. DNA for the CDR3: TGTGCCAGCAGTTCGCGGGGCTCCTACAATGAGCAGTTCTTC.